The text below deals with one TCR beta chain. Its antigen is still unknown. V was clipped by 4 bases and J by 4 bases, with 17 bases between them. Germline V lookup: CDR1 MNHEY, CDR2 SVGAGI. The CDR3 has 16 residues. This entry belongs to a study of T cells in Graves' hyperthyroidism and ophthalmopathy. General observations from the study: Among thyroid clonotypes expanded above 0.001, most also appeared in blood. Before onset, by a median of approximately 5.9 months, the model predicted ophthalmopathy.

Absent ophthalmopathy progression within 18 months defined stable Graves' hyperthyroidism. Together with thyroid ultrasound, orbital computed tomography, serum thyroxine and TRAb, clinical symptoms were used for diagnoses. TCR beta CDR3 regions were amplified from RNA. First-round RT-PCR with HTBI primers amplified the TCR CDR3 region. TCRdb used MiXCR to reprocess the multiplex PCR reads, holding one entry per CDR3 protein. Among roughly 100,000 distinct CDR3 sequences listed, 45% to 50% were seen once. Sample: blood. The chain couples TRBV6-5 to TRBJ1-3, with D possibly TRBD1 on 5 matching bases. The source is a man aged 40-50 years with Graves' hyperthyroidism. The CDR3: CASSSWHGAGGNTIYF. CDR3 sequence (DNA): TGTGCCAGCAGTTCCTGGCACGGGGCAGGCGGAAACACCATATATTTT.